This T cell receptor (beta chain) appears in the sequencing data of a study of blood T cell repertoires in COVID-19. Whole-study context: Spain, Italy and the United States supplied samples that represented acute and convalescent COVID-19. T cells, B-cell-depleted T cells, or PBMCs provided the cDNA or gDNA that served as material.

CDR3 length: 14 residues. The V segment lost 5 bases and the J segment 5 bases; nucleotides outside the gene matches: 2. Germline V gene data show CDR1 as KGHDR and CDR2 as SFDVKD. Original analysis: Amplifying reference gene primers gave estimates of nucleated cell counts. The table came from immunoSEQ multiplex PCR; TCRdb's copy has only in-frame clones and leaves some out. The DNA was the basis for D and trimming; V, J and clone size are from that table. The sample contains fewer than 150,000 clones, 75% to 90% of which appear only once. The receptor was isolated from a woman aged 80 or older with acute or convalescent COVID-19. Material for sequencing was peripheral blood. The V call is TRBV24-1, the J call TRBJ2-3, with 11 bases identical to TRBD2. CDR3 sequence: CATSVTSGRDTQYF. CDR3 nucleotide sequence: TGTGCCACCAGTGTAACTAGCGGGAGAGATACGCAGTATTTT.